These 15 T cell receptor beta chains were all obtained from the same sample, sequenced in a study of T cell changes during pregnancy in multiple sclerosis. Assay used: immunoSEQ multiplex PCR; TCRdb lists only in-frame clones, some missing. The profile shows about 57,000 clones, approximately 91% of them singletons. The sample was peripheral blood, taken after pregnancy. The receptors here all came from a female donor with multiple sclerosis, enrolled in a pregnancy study.

The genes are TRBV4-1 and TRBJ1-4, with no clear D. The CDR3 spans 16 residues. The V end lost 7 bases, the J end lost 4 bases, and 19 bases lay between the germline ends. Per the germline V gene, CDR1 is MGHRA and CDR2 is YSYEKL. The CDR3 coding sequence is TGCGCCAGCACCCCAGGCTCCCGGTCCGGTAATGAAAAACTGTTTTTT. Protein sequence: CASTPGSRSGNEKLFF.

The CDR3 loop reads CAWSGTVSTDTQYF. The CDR3 DNA is TGTGCCTGGAGTGGGACAGTGAGCACAGATACGCAGTATTTT. V usage is TRBV30 and J usage is TRBJ2-3; D may be TRBD1 (6 bases). V was pared by 1 base and J by 0 bases, with 8 bases between. This CDR3 has 14 amino acids. The germline CDR1 and CDR2 sequences are GTSNPN and SVGIG (reference sequence).

The chain employs TRBV27 and TRBJ1-2, with D unclear. There are 13 residues in the CDR3. CDR1 is MNHEY and CDR2 is SMNVEV in the germline V gene (reference sequence). V lost 3 bases to trimming and J lost 8 bases, with 13 bases between them. The CDR3 DNA reads TGTGCCAGCAGTTTGAGGCCCGGAATGGGCTACACCTTC. It translates to CASSLRPGMGYTF.

This clone appeared a single time. At one boundary the junction diverges from the germline segment, which might be a read error. The gene calls are TRBV2 and TRBJ1-4; tentatively, D is TRBD1 (5 bases). CDR1 is SNHLY, CDR2 FYNNEI, per germline. The length of the CDR3 is 12 residues. This chain's CDR3 is CASSGSAGGVLF. In DNA, the CDR3 is TGTGCCAGCAGTGGAAGCGCGGGGGGGGTTCTTTTT. The variable domain in full, with the rest retrieved from reference TRBV2 and TRBJ1-4, is EPEVTQTPSHQVTQMGQEVILRCVPISNHLYFYWYRQILGQKVEFLVSFYNNEISEKSEIFDDQFSVERPDGSNFTLKIRSTKLEDSAMYFCASSGSAGGVLFGSGTQLSVL.

The chain carries TRBV5-1 and TRBJ2-7; D remains unclear. The V and J ends lost 0 bases and 4 bases respectively, with 8 bases between them. This CDR3 spans 13 amino acids. CDR1 and CDR2 from the germline V gene are SGHRS and YFSETQ. The CDR3 reads CASSLDSEYEQYF. Here the CDR3 DNA reads TGCGCCAGCAGCTTGGACAGTGAATACGAGCAGTACTTC.

V usage is TRBV13 and J usage is TRBJ2-1, with 11 bases matching TRBD2. Germline V gene data show CDR1 as PRHDT and CDR2 as FYEKMQ (reference sequence). The CDR3 runs to 15 residues. Germline trimming cut 5 bases from V and 7 bases from J; bases unmatched to any gene: 7. The CDR3 here is CASSPWGLAENEQFF. The CDR3, as DNA: TGTGCCAGCAGCCCGTGGGGACTAGCGGAGAATGAGCAGTTCTTC.

The chain couples TRBV4-1 to TRBJ2-5; the match to TRBD2 covers 15 bases. The V segment lost 5 bases and the J segment 2 bases; nucleotides outside the gene matches: 9. This CDR3 contains 18 residues. Per the germline V gene, CDR1 is MGHRA and CDR2 is YSYEKL. This CDR3 reads CASSWGLAGGRVQETQYF. CDR3 bases: TGCGCCAGCAGCTGGGGACTAGCGGGGGGCCGGGTTCAAGAGACCCAGTACTTC.

Only one count was recorded for this clone. The rearrangement links TRBV6-5 to TRBJ2-5; D is possibly TRBD1 (6 bases). Germline V gene sequence: CDR1 MNHEY, CDR2 SVGAGI. The V and J ends lost 5 bases and 5 bases respectively, with 18 bases between them. This CDR3 has 15 residues. CDR3 nucleotide sequence: TGTGCCAGCAGTCCCCACCAGGGGTCGGACGAGACCCAGTACTTC. Its translation: CASSPHQGSDETQYF.

The V and J genes are TRBV4-1 and TRBJ2-3; perhaps TRBD1 as D (5 bases). This CDR3 contains 16 residues. The germline V gene has CDR1 MGHRA and CDR2 YSYEKL. Between the trimmed V and J ends, which lost 1 base and 1 base, there was a span of 12 bases. This CDR3 is CASSQAFGRGTDTQYF. In DNA, the CDR3 is TGCGCCAGCAGCCAAGCTTTCGGCAGGGGCACAGATACGCAGTATTTT.

The chain links TRBV7-6 to TRBJ1-2, with 10 bases lining up with TRBD1. V shed 4 bases and J 8 bases; nucleotides not matched to a gene: 7. The germline CDR1 and CDR2 sequences are SGHVS and FNYEAQ. This CDR3 contains 14 residues. CDR3 amino acids: CASSSTGGAGGYTF. For the CDR3, the DNA is TGTGCCAGCAGCTCGACAGGGGGCGCGGGGGGCTACACCTTC. The variable domain in full, completed from reference TRBV7-6 and TRBJ1-2, reads GAGVSQSPRYKVTKRGQDVALRCDPISGHVSLYWYRQALGQGPEFLTYFNYEAQQDKSGLPNDRFSAERPEGSISTLTIQRTEQRDSAMYRCASSSTGGAGGYTFGSGTRLTVV.

This clone was counted between two and nine times. The chain has TRBV15 and TRBJ1-1, with D possibly being TRBD1 (6 bases). Trimming left V 8 bases short and J 5 bases short, with 12 bases between. CDR1 LNHNV and CDR2 YYDKDF come from the germline V gene (reference sequence). The CDR3 totals 12 residues. CDR3 sequence: CATQGRGTEAFF. For the CDR3, the DNA is TGTGCCACCCAGGGGAGGGGGACTGAAGCTTTCTTT.

The chain is built from TRBV18 and TRBJ1-2; D remains unclear. Deletions cut 3 bases from V and 5 bases from J, with 13 bases between. In germline, CDR1 is KGHSH, CDR2 LQKENI. The CDR3 contains 14 residues. The CDR3 protein is CASSPDGGLYGYTF. The CDR3 nucleotides are TGTGCCAGCTCACCGGACGGAGGCTTGTATGGCTACACCTTC.

This clone came up a few times. The chain couples TRBV5-1 to TRBJ2-7, with TRBD2 identical over 7 bases. This CDR3 has 12 residues. Germline CDR1 reads SGHRS; CDR2 reads YFSETQ. The V and J ends lost 2 bases and 6 bases, in that order; junction bases with no gene match: 2. As DNA, the CDR3 is TGCGCCAGCAGCTTCGGGGGGAGCGAGCAGTACTTC. Protein: CASSFGGSEQYF.

The rearrangement joins TRBV10-3 to TRBJ2-3; D possibly corresponds to TRBD2 (5 bases). V lost 7 bases and J lost 1, with 15 bases in between. The CDR3 is 15 amino acids. Germline V gene data show CDR1 as ENHRY and CDR2 as SYGVKD. CDR3 in DNA: TGTGCCATCAACCCAGGACTCTCGGGCACAGATACGCAGTATTTT. Translating gives CAINPGLSGTDTQYF.

The DNA for the CDR3 is TGTGCCTGGAGAAGAAGCACGAACACTGAAGCTTTCTTT. Translation gives CAWRRSTNTEAFF. The chain uses TRBV30 and TRBJ1-1; D is ambiguous. CDR3 length: 13 amino acids. Trimming left V 3 bases short and J 1 base short, with 9 bases between. Per the germline V gene, CDR1 is GTSNPN and CDR2 is SVGIG (reference sequence).